These 24 T cell receptor beta chains were sequenced from one sample in a study of blood T cells in healthy people across ages. With a J-beta primer mix and a sample-barcoded 5' primer, a second PCR ran about 6 to 11 cycles. Each CDR3 protein is one row after TCRdb ran MiXCR on the 5' RACE reads. This sample has fewer than 2,000,000 distinct CDR3 sequences, with approximately 39% found just once. The sequencing input was blood. The receptors were sampled from a human donor in good health.

There are a few counts of this clonotype. The gene calls are TRBV7-9 and TRBJ1-2, with 8 bases identical to TRBD1. Germline V gene data show CDR1 as SEHNR and CDR2 as FQNEAQ (reference sequence). This CDR3 is built from 14 residues. The V and J ends lost 1 base and 7 bases, in that order; junction bases with no gene match: 5. The CDR3 is CASSLEAGGFGYTF. The DNA for the CDR3 is TGTGCCAGCAGCTTAGAAGCAGGGGGCTTTGGCTACACCTTC.

This clonotype was detected a few times. V usage is TRBV7-2 and J usage is TRBJ1-2; D is perhaps TRBD1 (5 bases). There are 14 residues in the CDR3. Germline assignment: CDR1 SGHTA and CDR2 FQGNSA. V was trimmed by 1 base and J by 4 bases, leaving 10 bases between them. DNA of the CDR3: TGTGCCAGCAGCTTAGGACAGCTACTCTATGGCTACACCTTC. Protein sequence: CASSLGQLLYGYTF.

V and J are TRBV18 and TRBJ1-1; 9 bases fit TRBD1. CDR3 length equals 16 residues. Germline CDR1 KGHSH, CDR2 LQKENI. V gave up 5 bases and J gave up 0 bases; unmatched junction bases: 7. The CDR3 is CASSTGTGLMNTEAFF. CDR3 DNA sequence: TGTGCCAGCTCAACTGGGACAGGGCTCATGAACACTGAAGCTTTCTTT. The complete variable domain, with remaining parts taken from reference TRBV18 and TRBJ1-1, reads NAGVMQNPRHLVRRRGQEARLRCSPMKGHSHVYWYRQLPEEGLKFMVYLQKENIIDESGMPKERFSAEFPKEGPSILRIQQVVRGDSAAYFCASSTGTGLMNTEAFFGQGTRLTVV.

The sample holds a few counts of this clonotype. CDR3 amino acids: CSVQGTGPNQPQHF. The CDR3 DNA follows: TGCAGCGTTCAGGGCACAGGCCCGAATCAGCCCCAGCATTTT. The V gene is TRBV29-1, the J gene TRBJ1-5; D might be TRBD1 (5 bases). V was cut by 5 bases and J by 4 bases, with 15 bases left in between. Germline V gene data show CDR1 as SQVTM and CDR2 as ANQGSEA. The CDR3 extends over 14 amino acids.

In regard to this clonotype: This sequence may be a read error, since a much larger clone differs from it by one base. The rearrangement links TRBV6-6 to TRBJ2-7; 7 positions agree with TRBD1. The CDR3 has 15 amino acids. The germline CDR1 and CDR2 sequences are MNHNY and SVGAGI (reference sequence). CDR3 in amino acids: CASSYEGARSYEQDF. The CDR3 DNA sequence: TGTGCCAGCAGTTACGAGGGGGCTAGGTCCTACGAGCAGGACTTC.

The table lists this clonotype with many counts. J is TRBJ2-4 and V is TRBV29-1; no firm D call. The CDR3 spans 14 residues. CDR1 is SQVTM, CDR2 ANQGSEA, per germline. The ends were cut back, 7 bases at V and 0 bases at J, with 13 bases in the middle. This CDR3 is CSAVNTLAKNIQYF. The DNA of the CDR3 is TGCAGCGCAGTTAACACTTTAGCCAAAAACATTCAGTACTTC.

In regard to this clonotype: The junction shows a germline mismatch at one end, possibly a read error. V and J are TRBV4-3 and TRBJ1-1, with D possibly TRBD1 on 5 matching bases. Germline V CDR1 and CDR2: LGHNA, YSLEER. This CDR3 comprises 15 residues. The CDR3 nucleotides are TGCGCCAACAGCCAAGATGTAGAGGGGAGGACTGAAGCTTTCTTT. It encodes CANSQDVEGRTEAFF.

This clonotype showed up just a few times. The chain couples TRBV4-1 to TRBJ2-1; 8 bases align to TRBD2. Looked up from germline, CDR1 is MGHRA and CDR2 is YSYEKL. The J segment lost 2 bases and the V segment lost 2 bases, leaving 8 bases of the junction unmatched. This CDR3 is 17 amino acids long. The CDR3: CASSQLQAGVPYNEQFF. CDR3 in DNA: TGCGCCAGCAGCCAACTACAAGCGGGGGTACCCTACAATGAGCAGTTCTTC.

This clonotype was counted between two and nine times. V gene TRBV20-1 combines with J gene TRBJ1-2; 7 bases line up with TRBD1. This CDR3 is built from 13 residues. With 6 bases clipped from V and 4 bases from J, the junction kept 8 bases outside the gene matches. Per germline, CDR1 DFQATT and CDR2 SNEGSKA (reference sequence). Here the CDR3 reads CSASTGWGYGYTF. The CDR3 region has the DNA TGCAGTGCGTCGACAGGGTGGGGCTATGGCTACACCTTC.

V usage is TRBV7-3 and J usage is TRBJ2-7; TRBD2 might be the D (6 bases). Trimming removed 0 bases from V and 5 bases from J, with 14 bases in between. Germline V lookup: CDR1 SGHTA, CDR2 FQGTGA. This CDR3 region has 15 residues. The CDR3 DNA follows: TGTGCCAGCAGCTTAACCGGGGGAAGGGGTGACGAGCAGTACTTC. It is translated as CASSLTGGRGDEQYF.

The chain couples TRBV5-8 to TRBJ1-2, with a tentative D call TRBD1 (5 bases). V lost 6 bases to trimming and J lost 8 bases, with 14 bases between them. From germline, CDR1 is SGHTS and CDR2 YDEGEE. The CDR3 spans 12 residues. In nucleotides, the CDR3 is TGTGCCAGCAAGACAGCGCTTTCGGGCTACACCTTC. Translating gives CASKTALSGYTF. The complete variable domain, with remaining parts taken from reference TRBV5-8 and TRBJ1-2, reads EAGVTQSPTHLIKTRGQQATLRCSPISGHTSVYWYQQALGLGLQFLLWYDEGEERNRGNFPPRFSGRQFPNYSSELNVNALELEDSALYLCASKTALSGYTFGSGTRLTVV.

The count of this clonotype is one. The rearrangement joins TRBV20-1 to TRBJ2-5; D is unresolved. Trimming cost V 5 bases and J 0 bases, with 13 bases left between them. CDR1 DFQATT and CDR2 SNEGSKA come from the germline V gene (reference sequence). This CDR3 contains 14 residues. The CDR3 DNA sequence: TGCAGTGCTTGGTCGCTAGGATACCAAGAGACCCAGTACTTC. The encoded protein is CSAWSLGYQETQYF.

The chain recombines TRBV6-1 with TRBJ1-1; tentatively, D is TRBD1 (6 bases). The length of the CDR3 is 15 residues. V shed 2 bases and J shed 4 bases, with 14 bases lying between them. CDR1 is MNHNS, CDR2 SASEGT, per germline. The CDR3 bases are TGTGCCAGCAGTGAACACGGGGGCGCAGTCACTGAAGCTTTCTTT. Translation: CASSEHGGAVTEAFF.

The CDR3 DNA is TGCAGCGCGGGAGGACAGTACAATGAGCAGTTCTTC. Translation gives CSAGGQYNEQFF. This sequence joins TRBV29-1 and TRBJ2-1; a possible D gene is TRBD2 (7 bases). This CDR3 spans 12 amino acids. Trimming removed 7 bases at V and 4 bases at J, with 11 bases between. From germline, CDR1 is SQVTM and CDR2 ANQGSEA.

About this clonotype: Compared with germline, one end of the junction differs, possibly owing to a read error. The genes are TRBV12-3 or TRBV12-4 and TRBJ2-7; D remains unclear. The CDR3 length is 13 residues. The CDR3 spells CTSSSDLSYEQYF. The CDR3 nucleotides are TGTACCAGCAGTTCGGACCTTTCCTACGAGCAGTACTTC.

This chain connects TRBV27 to TRBJ1-6, with D hard to call. This CDR3 is built from 13 residues. Between the trimmed V and J ends, which lost 6 bases and 9 bases, there was a span of 12 bases. Germline lookup yields CDR1 MNHEY and CDR2 SMNVEV (reference sequence). The CDR3 DNA is TGTGCCAGCAGCCCCCTTTCGGGTTCACCCCTCCACTTT. Translation gives CASSPLSGSPLHF.

J is TRBJ2-3 and V is TRBV7-2; 8 nucleotides line up with TRBD2. The CDR3 consists of 16 residues. Germline CDR1 reads SGHTA; CDR2 reads FQGNSA. Germline trimming cut 3 bases from V and 3 bases from J; bases unmatched to any gene: 8. This CDR3 reads CASSLTSARATDTQYF. The CDR3 DNA sequence: TGTGCCAGCAGCTTGACTAGCGCCAGGGCAACAGATACGCAGTATTTT.

The rearrangement links TRBV11-1 to TRBJ2-1; tentatively, D is TRBD2 (7 bases). Germline lookup yields CDR1 SGHAT and CDR2 FQDESV (reference sequence). The germline V and J ends were trimmed by 2 bases and 1 base, with 15 bases remaining between them. The CDR3 sequence is 17 residues long. This chain's CDR3 is CASSLLRGGLSYNEQFF. CDR3 sequence (DNA): TGTGCCAGCAGCTTACTTAGGGGGGGCCTTTCCTACAATGAGCAGTTCTTC.

The genes are TRBV3-1 and TRBJ1-1; no firm D call. Germline CDR1 reads LGHDT; CDR2 reads YNNKEL (reference sequence). Trimming took off 4 bases at V and 2 bases at J, with 11 bases between the two ends. This CDR3 spans 14 amino acids. The chain's CDR3 is CASSPRTQNTEAFF. The CDR3 nucleotides read TGTGCCAGCAGCCCAAGGACCCAAAACACTGAAGCTTTCTTT.

V gene TRBV20-1 combines with J gene TRBJ1-1, with D tentatively TRBD1 (5 bases). The germline V gene encodes CDR1 DFQATT and CDR2 SNEGSKA (reference sequence). This CDR3 is built from 14 residues. Deletions cut 4 bases from V and 3 bases from J, with 15 bases between. The DNA of the CDR3 is TGCAGTGCTATAGGGGACCCCGACGACACTGAAGCTTTCTTT. Amino acids: CSAIGDPDDTEAFF.

This clonotype was observed a few times. V usage is TRBV20-1 and J usage is TRBJ2-7; D is perhaps TRBD1 or TRBD2 (5 bases each). The length of the CDR3 is 16 residues. Trimming shortened V by 0 bases and J by 0 bases, and 15 bases separated the two germline ends. Germline lookup yields CDR1 DFQATT and CDR2 SNEGSKA (reference sequence). This chain's CDR3 is CSARDLRGRTSYEQYF. The DNA of the CDR3 is TGCAGTGCTAGAGATCTGAGGGGTAGGACCTCCTACGAGCAGTACTTC.

This clonotype was seen only a few times. The chain employs TRBV29-1 and TRBJ2-3, with D tentatively TRBD1 (6 bases). V was pared by 8 bases and J by 6 bases, with 18 bases between. This CDR3 has 13 amino acids. CDR1 and CDR2 (germline): SQVTM, ANQGSEA. The CDR3 region has the DNA TGCAGCATTGGGGGCCAACATGGGGATACGCAGTATTTT. Translated: CSIGGQHGDTQYF.

The gene calls are TRBV12-3 or TRBV12-4 and TRBJ1-2; D may be TRBD1 (5 bases). This CDR3 region has 15 residues. V lost 1 base to trimming and J lost 4 bases, with 13 bases between them. The CDR3, as DNA: TGTGCCAGCAGTTTAGGGAGACAGCCATCCTATGGCTACACCTTC. It codes for CASSLGRQPSYGYTF.

This clonotype has only a few counts. The chain is built from TRBV2 and TRBJ2-7, with D uncertain. Trimming cost V 3 bases and J 3 bases, with 12 bases left between them. This CDR3 comprises 14 residues. Germline values: CDR1 SNHLY, CDR2 FYNNEI. The CDR3 nucleotides read TGTGCCAGCAGTGATACTATGGGTTACTACGAGCAGTACTTC. Protein: CASSDTMGYYEQYF.